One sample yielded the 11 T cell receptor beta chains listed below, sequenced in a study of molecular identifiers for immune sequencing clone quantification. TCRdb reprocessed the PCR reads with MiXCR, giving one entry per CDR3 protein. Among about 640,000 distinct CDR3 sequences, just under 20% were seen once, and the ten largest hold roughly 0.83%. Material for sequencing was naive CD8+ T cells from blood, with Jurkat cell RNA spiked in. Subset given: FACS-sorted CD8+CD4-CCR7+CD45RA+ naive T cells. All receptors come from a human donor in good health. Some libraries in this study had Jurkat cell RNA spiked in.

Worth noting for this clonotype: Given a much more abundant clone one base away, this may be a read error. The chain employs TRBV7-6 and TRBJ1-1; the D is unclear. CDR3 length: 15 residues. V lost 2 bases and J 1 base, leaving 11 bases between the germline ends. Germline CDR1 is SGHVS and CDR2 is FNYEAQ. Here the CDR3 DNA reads TGTGCCAGCAGCTTAAAAGCGTCGGCGAACACTGAAGCTTTCTTT. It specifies CASSLKASANTEAFF. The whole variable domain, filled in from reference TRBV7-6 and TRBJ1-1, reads GAGVSQSPRYKVTKRGQDVALRCDPISGHVSLYWYRQALGQGPEFLTYFNYEAQQDKSGLPNDRFSAERPEGSISTLTIQRTEQRDSAMYRCASSLKASANTEAFFGQGTRLTVV.

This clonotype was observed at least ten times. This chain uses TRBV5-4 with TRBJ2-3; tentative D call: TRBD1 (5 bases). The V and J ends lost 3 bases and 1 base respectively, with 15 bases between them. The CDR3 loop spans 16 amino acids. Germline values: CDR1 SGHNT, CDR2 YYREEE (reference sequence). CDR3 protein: CASSWQGHWGTDTQYF. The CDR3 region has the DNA TGTGCCAGCAGCTGGCAGGGTCACTGGGGCACAGATACGCAGTATTTT.

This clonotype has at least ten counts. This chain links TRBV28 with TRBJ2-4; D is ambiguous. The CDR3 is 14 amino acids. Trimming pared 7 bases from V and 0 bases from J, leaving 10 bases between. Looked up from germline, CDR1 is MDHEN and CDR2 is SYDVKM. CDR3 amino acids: CASKKLPAKNIQYF. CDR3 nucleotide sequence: TGTGCCAGCAAAAAGCTACCAGCCAAAAACATTCAGTACTTC.

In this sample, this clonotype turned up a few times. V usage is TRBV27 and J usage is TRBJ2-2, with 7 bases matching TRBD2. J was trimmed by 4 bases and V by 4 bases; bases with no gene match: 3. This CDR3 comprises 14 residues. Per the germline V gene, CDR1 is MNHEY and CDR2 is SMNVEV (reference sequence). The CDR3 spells CASSWAGVTGELFF. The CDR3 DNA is TGTGCCAGCAGTTGGGCGGGAGTCACCGGGGAGCTGTTTTTT.

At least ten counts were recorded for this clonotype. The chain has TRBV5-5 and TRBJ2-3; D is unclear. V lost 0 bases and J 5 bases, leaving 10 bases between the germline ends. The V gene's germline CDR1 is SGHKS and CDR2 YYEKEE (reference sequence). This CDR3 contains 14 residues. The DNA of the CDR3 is TGTGCCAGCAGCTTGGCTACCAACCTAGATACGCAGTATTTT. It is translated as CASSLATNLDTQYF. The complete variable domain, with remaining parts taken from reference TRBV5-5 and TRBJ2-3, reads DAGVTQSPTHLIKTRGQQVTLRCSPISGHKSVSWYQQVLGQGPQFIFQYYEKEERGRGNFPDRFSARQFPNYSSELNVNALLLGDSALYLCASSLATNLDTQYFGPGTRLTVL.

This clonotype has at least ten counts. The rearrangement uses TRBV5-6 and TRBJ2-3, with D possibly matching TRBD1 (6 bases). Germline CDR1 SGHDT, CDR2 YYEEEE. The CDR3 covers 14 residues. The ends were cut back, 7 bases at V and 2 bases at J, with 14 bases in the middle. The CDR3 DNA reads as TGTGCCAGCGCATTAGGGGACATCACAGATACGCAGTATTTT. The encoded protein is CASALGDITDTQYF.

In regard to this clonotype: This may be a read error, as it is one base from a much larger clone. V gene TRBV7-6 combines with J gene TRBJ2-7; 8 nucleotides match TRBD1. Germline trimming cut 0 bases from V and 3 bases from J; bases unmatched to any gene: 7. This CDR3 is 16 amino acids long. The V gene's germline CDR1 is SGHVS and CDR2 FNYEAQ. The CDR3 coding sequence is TGTGCCAGCAGCTTAGCTCCCGGACAGGGCTTCTACGAGCAGTACTTC. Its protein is CASSLAPGQGFYEQYF.

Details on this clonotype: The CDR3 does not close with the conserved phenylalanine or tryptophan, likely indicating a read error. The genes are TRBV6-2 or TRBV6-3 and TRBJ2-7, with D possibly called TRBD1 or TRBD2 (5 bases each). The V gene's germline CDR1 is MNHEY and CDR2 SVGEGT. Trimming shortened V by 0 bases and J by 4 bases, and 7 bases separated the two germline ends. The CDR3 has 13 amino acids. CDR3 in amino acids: CASSYSGEYEQYL. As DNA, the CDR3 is TGTGCCAGCAGTTACTCGGGGGAATACGAGCAGTACCTC.

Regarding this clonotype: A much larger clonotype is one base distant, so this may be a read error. The CDR3 coding sequence is TGTGCCAGCAGTGTTTACGGGGGAAGCCCCTACAATGAGCAGTTCTTC. Protein product: CASSVYGGSPYNEQFF. The V call is TRBV2, the J call TRBJ2-1, with D possibly TRBD2 on 6 matching bases. The germline V gene has CDR1 SNHLY and CDR2 FYNNEI. Trimming shortened V by 4 bases and J by 2 bases, and 15 bases separated the two germline ends. The length of the CDR3 is 16 residues.

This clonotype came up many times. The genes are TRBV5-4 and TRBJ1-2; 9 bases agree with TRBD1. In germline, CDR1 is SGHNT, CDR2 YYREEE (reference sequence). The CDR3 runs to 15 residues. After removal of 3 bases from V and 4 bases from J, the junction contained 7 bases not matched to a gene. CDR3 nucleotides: TGTGCCAGCAGCTGGGGACAGGGACAGGGCTATGGCTACACCTTC. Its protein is CASSWGQGQGYGYTF.

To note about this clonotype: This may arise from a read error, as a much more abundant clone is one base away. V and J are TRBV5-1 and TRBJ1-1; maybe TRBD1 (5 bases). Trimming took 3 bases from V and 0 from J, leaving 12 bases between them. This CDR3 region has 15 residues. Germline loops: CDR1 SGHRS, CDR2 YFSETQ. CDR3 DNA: TGCGCCAGCAGCTCCAGAGGGGAGGTGAACACTGAAGCTTTCTTT. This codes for CASSSRGEVNTEAFF.